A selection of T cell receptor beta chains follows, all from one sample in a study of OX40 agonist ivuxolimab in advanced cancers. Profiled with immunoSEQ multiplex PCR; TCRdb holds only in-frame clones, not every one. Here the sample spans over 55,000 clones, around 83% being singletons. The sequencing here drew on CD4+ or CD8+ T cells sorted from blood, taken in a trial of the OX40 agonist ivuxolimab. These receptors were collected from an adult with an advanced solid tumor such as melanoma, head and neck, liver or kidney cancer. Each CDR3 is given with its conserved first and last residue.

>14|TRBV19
CASSIVGITTEAFF
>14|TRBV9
CASSPGQGRETQYF
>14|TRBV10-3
CAISEPVGADTQYF
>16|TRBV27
CASKRSGTSSYNEQFF
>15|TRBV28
CASSPQVAGNSPLHF
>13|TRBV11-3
CASSFGLAGEQFF
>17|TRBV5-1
CASSQGLAGGVGDTQYF
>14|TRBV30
CAWNSGRATYEQYF
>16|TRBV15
CATSRESAGRVYEQYF
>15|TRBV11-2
CASSVTGTSGGTQYF
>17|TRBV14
CASSRLGLADSTDTQYF
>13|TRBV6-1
CASTTATNEKLFF
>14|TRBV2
CASRDRDANEKLFF